This T cell receptor (beta chain) was recorded in a study of spatial heterogeneity in lung cancer. One entry per CDR3 protein results from TCRdb running MiXCR on the 5' RACE reads. The profile covers approximately 44,000 distinct CDR3 sequences, with about an eighth appearing a single time and 55% to 70% taken by the ten largest. As to time point: sample taken at primary tumor resection. The study sequenced unsorted whole RNA from tumor, nontumor lung or frozen PBMC. V lost 5 bases and J 5 bases, leaving 9 bases between the germline ends. Germline loops: CDR1 SEHNR, CDR2 FQNEAQ (reference sequence). The CDR3 contains 13 residues.

The sequence was collected from a male donor with early-stage non-small cell lung cancer. Sequenced here: PBMCs, sampled at surgery. This chain links TRBV7-9 with TRBJ1-4; no definite D call. CDR3 DNA: TGTGCCAGCAGCCCAGCAGGAAATGAAAAACTGTTTTTT. It translates to CASSPAGNEKLFF.